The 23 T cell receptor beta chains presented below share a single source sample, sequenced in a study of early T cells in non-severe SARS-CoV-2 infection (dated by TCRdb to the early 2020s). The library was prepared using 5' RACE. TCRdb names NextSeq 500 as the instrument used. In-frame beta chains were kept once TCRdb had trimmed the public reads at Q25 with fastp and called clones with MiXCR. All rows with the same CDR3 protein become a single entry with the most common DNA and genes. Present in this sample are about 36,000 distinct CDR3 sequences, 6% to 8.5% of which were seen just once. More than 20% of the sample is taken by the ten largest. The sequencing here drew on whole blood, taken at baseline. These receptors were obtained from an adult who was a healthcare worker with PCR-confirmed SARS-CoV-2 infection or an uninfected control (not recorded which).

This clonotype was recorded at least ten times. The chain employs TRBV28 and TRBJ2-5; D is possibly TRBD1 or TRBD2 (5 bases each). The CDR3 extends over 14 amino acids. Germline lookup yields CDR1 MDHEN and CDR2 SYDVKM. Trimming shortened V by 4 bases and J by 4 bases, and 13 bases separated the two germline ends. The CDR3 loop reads CASSSIRDRETQYF. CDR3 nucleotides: TGTGCCAGCAGTTCCATCCGGGACCGAGAGACCCAGTACTTC.

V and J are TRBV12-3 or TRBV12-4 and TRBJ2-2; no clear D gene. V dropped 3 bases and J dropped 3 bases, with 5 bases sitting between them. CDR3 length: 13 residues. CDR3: CASSLVDTGELFF. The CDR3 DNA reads TGTGCCAGCAGTTTGGTAGACACCGGGGAGCTGTTTTTT.

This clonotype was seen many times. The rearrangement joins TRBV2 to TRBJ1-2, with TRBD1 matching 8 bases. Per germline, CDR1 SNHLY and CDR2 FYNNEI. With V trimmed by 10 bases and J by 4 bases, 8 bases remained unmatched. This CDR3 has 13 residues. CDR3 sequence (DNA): TGTGCCATCCTGACAGGGGTCAGCTATGGCTACACCTTC. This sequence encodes CAILTGVSYGYTF.

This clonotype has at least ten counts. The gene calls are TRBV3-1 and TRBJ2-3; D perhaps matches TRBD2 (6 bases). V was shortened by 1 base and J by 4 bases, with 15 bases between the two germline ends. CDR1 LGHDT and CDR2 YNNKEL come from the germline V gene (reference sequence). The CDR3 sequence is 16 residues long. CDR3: CASSQVGGRSSDTQYF. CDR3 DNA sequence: TGTGCCAGCAGCCAAGTTGGGGGGAGGAGCTCAGATACGCAGTATTTT.

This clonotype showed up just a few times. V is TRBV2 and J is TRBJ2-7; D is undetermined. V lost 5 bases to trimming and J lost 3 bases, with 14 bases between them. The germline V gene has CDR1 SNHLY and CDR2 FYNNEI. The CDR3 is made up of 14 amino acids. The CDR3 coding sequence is TGTGCCAGCAGTTCCAGTGGTTATAACTACGAGCAGTACTTC. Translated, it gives CASSSSGYNYEQYF.

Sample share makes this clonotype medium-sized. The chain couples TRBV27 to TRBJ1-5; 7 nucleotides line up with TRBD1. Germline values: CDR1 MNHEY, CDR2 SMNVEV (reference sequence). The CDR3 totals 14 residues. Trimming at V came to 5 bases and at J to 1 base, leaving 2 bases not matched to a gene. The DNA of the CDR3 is TGTGCCAGCAGTGCACAGGGGAGCAATCAGCCCCAGCATTTT. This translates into CASSAQGSNQPQHF.

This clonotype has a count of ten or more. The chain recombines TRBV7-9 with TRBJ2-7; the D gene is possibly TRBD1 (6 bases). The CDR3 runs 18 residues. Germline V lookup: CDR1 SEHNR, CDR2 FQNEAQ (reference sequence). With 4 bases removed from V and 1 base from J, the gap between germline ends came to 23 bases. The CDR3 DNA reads TGTGCCAGCAGCTCCGCTATCCGGGACAAGACTTTATCCTACGAGCAGTACTTC. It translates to CASSSAIRDKTLSYEQYF.

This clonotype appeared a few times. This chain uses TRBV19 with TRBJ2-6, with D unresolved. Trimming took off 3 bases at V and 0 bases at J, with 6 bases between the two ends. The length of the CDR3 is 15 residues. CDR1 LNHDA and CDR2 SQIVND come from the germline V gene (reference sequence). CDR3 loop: CASSMRLSGANVLTF. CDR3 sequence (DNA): TGTGCCAGTAGTATGCGACTCTCTGGGGCCAACGTCCTGACTTTC.

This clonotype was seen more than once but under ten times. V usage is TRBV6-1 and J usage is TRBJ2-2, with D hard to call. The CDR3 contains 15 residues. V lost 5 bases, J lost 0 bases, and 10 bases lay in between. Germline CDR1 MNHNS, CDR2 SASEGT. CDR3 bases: TGTGCCAGCAGTCCCCGGACCGCGAACACCGGGGAGCTGTTTTTT. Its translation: CASSPRTANTGELFF.

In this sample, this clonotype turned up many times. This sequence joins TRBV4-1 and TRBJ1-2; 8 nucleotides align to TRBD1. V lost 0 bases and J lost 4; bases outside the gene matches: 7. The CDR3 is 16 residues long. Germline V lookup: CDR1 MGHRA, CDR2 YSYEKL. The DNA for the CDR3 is TGCGCCAGCAGCCAAGATACGACAGGGGCTATCTATGGCTACACCTTC. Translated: CASSQDTTGAIYGYTF.

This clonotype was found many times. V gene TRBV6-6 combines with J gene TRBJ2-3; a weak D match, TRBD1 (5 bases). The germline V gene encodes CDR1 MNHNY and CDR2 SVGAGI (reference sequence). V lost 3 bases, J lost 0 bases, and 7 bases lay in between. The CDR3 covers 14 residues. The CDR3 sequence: CASSYTGSTDTQYF. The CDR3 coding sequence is TGTGCCAGCAGTTATACAGGAAGCACAGATACGCAGTATTTT.

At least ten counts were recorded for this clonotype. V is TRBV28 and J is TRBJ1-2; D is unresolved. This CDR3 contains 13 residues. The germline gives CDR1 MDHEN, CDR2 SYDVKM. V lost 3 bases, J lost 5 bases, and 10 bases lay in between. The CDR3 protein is CASSLQLVYGYTF. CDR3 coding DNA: TGTGCCAGCAGTTTGCAGCTAGTTTATGGCTACACCTTC.

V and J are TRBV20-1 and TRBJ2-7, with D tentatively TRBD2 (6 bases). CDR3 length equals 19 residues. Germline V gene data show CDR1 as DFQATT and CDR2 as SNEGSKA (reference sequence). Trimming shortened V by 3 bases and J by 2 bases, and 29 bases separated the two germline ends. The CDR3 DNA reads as TGCAGTGCTAGGGACCCCCGCCTTGCGACGGGAGTTCGAACCTACGAGCAGTACTTC. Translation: CSARDPRLATGVRTYEQYF.

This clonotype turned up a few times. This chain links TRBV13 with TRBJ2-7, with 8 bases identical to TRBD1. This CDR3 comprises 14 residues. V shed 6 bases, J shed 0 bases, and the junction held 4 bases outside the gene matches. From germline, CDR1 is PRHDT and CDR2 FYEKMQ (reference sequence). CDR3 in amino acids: CASSRQGSSYEQYF. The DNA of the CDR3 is TGTGCCAGCAGTAGACAGGGGAGCTCCTACGAGCAGTACTTC. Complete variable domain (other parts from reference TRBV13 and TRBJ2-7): AAGVIQSPRHLIKEKRETATLKCYPIPRHDTVYWYQQGPGQDPQFLISFYEKMQSDKGSIPDRFSAQQFSDYHSELNMSSLELGDSALYFCASSRQGSSYEQYFGPGTRLTVT.

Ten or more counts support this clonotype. The CDR3 region is CASSYSRSDGYTF. CDR3 bases: TGTGCCAGCAGTTACTCGAGATCGGACGGCTACACCTTC. The genes are TRBV6-2 or TRBV6-3 and TRBJ1-2, with D uncertain. The CDR3 consists of 13 residues. V lost 0 bases to trimming and J lost 8 bases, with 10 bases between them. Germline CDR1 is MNHEY and CDR2 is SVGEGT.

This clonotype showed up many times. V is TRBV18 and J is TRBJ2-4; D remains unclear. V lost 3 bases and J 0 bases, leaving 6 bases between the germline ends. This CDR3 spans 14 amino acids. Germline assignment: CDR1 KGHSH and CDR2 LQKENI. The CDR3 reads CASSPTVAKNIQYF. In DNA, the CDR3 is TGTGCCAGCTCACCGACGGTAGCCAAAAACATTCAGTACTTC.

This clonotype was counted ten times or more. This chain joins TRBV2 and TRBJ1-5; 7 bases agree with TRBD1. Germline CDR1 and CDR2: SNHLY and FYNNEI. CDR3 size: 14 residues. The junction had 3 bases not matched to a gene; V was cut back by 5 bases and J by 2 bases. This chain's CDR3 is CASSRGQRNQPQHF. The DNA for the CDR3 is TGTGCCAGCAGTAGGGGACAGCGCAATCAGCCCCAGCATTTT.

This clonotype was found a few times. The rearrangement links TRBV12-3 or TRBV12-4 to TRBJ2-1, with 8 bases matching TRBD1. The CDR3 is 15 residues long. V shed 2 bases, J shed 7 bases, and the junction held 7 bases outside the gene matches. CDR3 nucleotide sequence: TGTGCCAGCAGTTTACTGCAGGGGGCTGGGAATGAGCAGTTCTTC. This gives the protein CASSLLQGAGNEQFF.

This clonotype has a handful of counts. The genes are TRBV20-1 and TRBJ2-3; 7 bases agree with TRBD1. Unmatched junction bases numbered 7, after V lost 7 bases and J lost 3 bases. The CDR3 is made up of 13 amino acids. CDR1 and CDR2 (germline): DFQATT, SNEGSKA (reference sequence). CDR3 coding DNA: TGCAGTGGGCGACAGGGTGGAACAGATACGCAGTATTTT. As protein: CSGRQGGTDTQYF.

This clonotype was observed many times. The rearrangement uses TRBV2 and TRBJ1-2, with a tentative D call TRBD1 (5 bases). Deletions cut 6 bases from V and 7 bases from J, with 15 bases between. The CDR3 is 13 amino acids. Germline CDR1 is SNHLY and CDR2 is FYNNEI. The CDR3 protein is CASRGDQGPGYTF. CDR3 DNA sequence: TGTGCCAGCAGAGGAGACCAGGGTCCTGGCTACACCTTC.

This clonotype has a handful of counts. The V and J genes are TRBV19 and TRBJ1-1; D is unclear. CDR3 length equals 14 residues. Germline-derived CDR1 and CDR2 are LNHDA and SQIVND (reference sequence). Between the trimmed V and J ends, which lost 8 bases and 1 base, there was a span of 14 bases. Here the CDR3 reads CASLGRYENTEAFF. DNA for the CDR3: TGTGCCAGTCTAGGCAGGTACGAGAACACTGAAGCTTTCTTT.

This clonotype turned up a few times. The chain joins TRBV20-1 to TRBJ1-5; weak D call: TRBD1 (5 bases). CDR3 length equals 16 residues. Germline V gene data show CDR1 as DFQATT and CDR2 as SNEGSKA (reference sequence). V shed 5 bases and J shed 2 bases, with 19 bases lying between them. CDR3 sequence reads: CSASPPLTGGNQPQHF. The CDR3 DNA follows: TGCAGTGCTTCGCCCCCGCTGACGGGGGGCAATCAGCCCCAGCATTTT.

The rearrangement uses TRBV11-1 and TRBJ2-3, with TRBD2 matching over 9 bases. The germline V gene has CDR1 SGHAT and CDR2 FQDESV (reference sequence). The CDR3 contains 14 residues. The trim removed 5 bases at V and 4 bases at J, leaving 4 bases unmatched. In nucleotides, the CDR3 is TGTGCCAGCAGCCTCGGCGGGGGGGCAGATACGCAGTATTTT. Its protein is CASSLGGGADTQYF. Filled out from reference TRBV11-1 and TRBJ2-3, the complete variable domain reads EAEVAQSPRYKITEKSQAVAFWCDPISGHATLYWYRQILGQGPELLVQFQDESVVDDSQLPKDRFSAERLKGVDSTLKIQPAELGDSAMYLCASSLGGGADTQYFGPGTRLTVL.